This is a list of T cell receptor beta chains from one sample in a study of shared clonotypes between healthy human individuals. Method: immunoSEQ multiplex PCR; TCRdb's copy keeps in-frame clones and lacks some. The data show over 800,000 clones, with about 91% seen just once and around 24% held by the top ten. The sample taken for sequencing was naive CD8+ T cells sorted from blood. These receptors all come from a man aged 25-45 years in good health. The CDR3 runs from the conserved cysteine through the conserved F or W. Fields, in order: clone size, V gene, D gene, J gene, CDR3 protein, CDR3 DNA. The D gene is left open where the match is weak. Expanded clones are given a class, and other clones once, few, many or no size at all.

clone_size: -
v_call: TRBV15
d_call: -
j_call: TRBJ2-1
cdr3_aa: CATSMKGGGIGENEQFF
cdr3_nt: TGTGCCACCAGCATGAAAGGTGGCGGGATTGGGGAAAATGAGCAGTTCTTC

clone_size: -
v_call: TRBV27
d_call: TRBD2
j_call: TRBJ2-1
cdr3_aa: CASSLFGLLAGGPSEQFF
cdr3_nt: TGTGCCAGCAGTTTGTTTGGCCTCCTAGCGGGAGGGCCGAGTGAGCAGTTCTTC

clone_size: -
v_call: TRBV4-1
d_call: -
j_call: TRBJ2-3
cdr3_aa: CASSQDVAGDTQYF
cdr3_nt: TGCGCCAGCAGCCAAGATGTCGCGGGAGATACGCAGTATTTT

clone_size: -
v_call: TRBV28
d_call: -
j_call: TRBJ2-7
cdr3_aa: CASSLVSYEQYF
cdr3_nt: TGTGCCAGCAGTTTGGTTTCCTACGAGCAGTACTTC

clone_size: once
v_call: TRBV6-5
d_call: -
j_call: TRBJ1-3
cdr3_aa: CATKQGWGSGNTIYF
cdr3_nt: TGTGCCACCAAACAGGGTTGGGGCTCTGGAAACACCATATATTTT

clone_size: few
v_call: TRBV6-1
d_call: -
j_call: TRBJ2-7
cdr3_aa: CASTARPVYEQYF
cdr3_nt: TGTGCCAGCACCGCCAGACCAGTCTACGAGCAGTACTTC

clone_size: -
v_call: TRBV15
d_call: -
j_call: TRBJ1-2
cdr3_aa: CATSRDIIVHLVGYTF
cdr3_nt: TGTGCCACCAGCAGAGATATCATCGTTCATTTGGTTGGCTACACCTTC

clone_size: -
v_call: TRBV5-1
d_call: TRBD1
j_call: TRBJ2-5
cdr3_aa: CASSPRGRLETQYF
cdr3_nt: TGCGCCAGCAGCCCGAGGGGGCGCTTGGAGACCCAGTACTTC

clone_size: -
v_call: TRBV19
d_call: -
j_call: TRBJ1-2
cdr3_aa: CASRVVDTTNYGYTF
cdr3_nt: TGTGCCAGTAGGGTTGTGGACACAACTAACTATGGCTACACCTTC

clone_size: -
v_call: TRBV7-9
d_call: TRBD1
j_call: TRBJ2-1
cdr3_aa: CASSQGQDPQQFF
cdr3_nt: TGTGCCAGCAGCCAGGGACAGGACCCTCAGCAGTTCTTC

clone_size: -
v_call: TRBV27
d_call: -
j_call: TRBJ2-5
cdr3_aa: CASSEGGRGGETQYF
cdr3_nt: TGTGCCAGCAGTGAGGGGGGAAGGGGCGGAGAGACCCAGTACTTC

clone_size: many
v_call: TRBV5-5
d_call: -
j_call: TRBJ1-1
cdr3_aa: CASMGGVNTEAFF
cdr3_nt: TGTGCCAGCATGGGAGGGGTGAACACTGAAGCTTTCTTT

clone_size: -
v_call: TRBV27
d_call: TRBD1
j_call: TRBJ2-1
cdr3_aa: CASSRAGTGHNEQFF
cdr3_nt: TGTGCCAGCAGCAGAGCCGGGACAGGCCACAATGAGCAGTTCTTC

clone_size: -
v_call: TRBV19
d_call: -
j_call: TRBJ1-1
cdr3_aa: CASSIRVGGTEAFF
cdr3_nt: TGTGCCAGTAGTATCAGGGTGGGGGGCACTGAAGCTTTCTTT

clone_size: -
v_call: TRBV28
d_call: -
j_call: TRBJ1-5
cdr3_aa: CASRQGYSSNQPQHF
cdr3_nt: TGTGCCAGCAGACAGGGTTATAGTAGCAATCAGCCCCAGCATTTT

clone_size: once
v_call: TRBV19
d_call: -
j_call: TRBJ2-2
cdr3_aa: CASELWVNTGELFF
cdr3_nt: TGTGCCAGTGAGTTATGGGTGAACACCGGGGAGCTGTTTTTT

clone_size: -
v_call: TRBV28
d_call: -
j_call: TRBJ1-1
cdr3_aa: CASSLRERGDTEAFF
cdr3_nt: TGTGCCAGCAGTTTAAGGGAGAGGGGGGACACTGAAGCTTTCTTT

clone_size: -
v_call: TRBV27
d_call: TRBD2
j_call: TRBJ2-1
cdr3_aa: CASSLGGRLVDEQFF
cdr3_nt: TGTGCCAGCAGTTTAGGCGGGAGATTGGTTGATGAGCAGTTCTTC

clone_size: -
v_call: TRBV28
d_call: -
j_call: TRBJ2-7
cdr3_aa: CASRGHTYEQYF
cdr3_nt: TGTGCCAGCAGGGGACACACCTACGAGCAGTACTTC

clone_size: -
v_call: TRBV6-5
d_call: -
j_call: TRBJ1-1
cdr3_aa: CASSYSTKNTEAFF
cdr3_nt: TGTGCCAGCAGTTACTCGACAAAGAACACTGAAGCTTTCTTT

clone_size: -
v_call: TRBV2
d_call: TRBD1
j_call: TRBJ1-2
cdr3_aa: CASSWTGNGYTF
cdr3_nt: TGTGCCAGCAGTTGGACAGGGAATGGCTACACCTTC

clone_size: -
v_call: TRBV7-8
d_call: TRBD1
j_call: TRBJ1-5
cdr3_aa: CASSPDRVGGNQPQHF
cdr3_nt: TGTGCCAGCAGCCCGGACAGGGTTGGGGGCAATCAGCCCCAGCATTTT

clone_size: once
v_call: TRBV7-8
d_call: -
j_call: TRBJ2-1
cdr3_aa: CASAGWDYREQFF
cdr3_nt: TGTGCCAGTGCAGGGTGGGATTACAGGGAGCAGTTCTTC

clone_size: -
v_call: TRBV7-3
d_call: TRBD1
j_call: TRBJ1-1
cdr3_aa: CASSEQGSEAFF
cdr3_nt: TGTGCCAGCAGCGAACAGGGGAGTGAAGCTTTCTTT

clone_size: -
v_call: TRBV27
d_call: -
j_call: TRBJ2-5
cdr3_aa: CASSLLGGLGTQYF
cdr3_nt: TGTGCCAGCAGTTTACTTGGCGGCCTGGGGACCCAGTACTTC

clone_size: -
v_call: TRBV5-4
d_call: -
j_call: TRBJ2-7
cdr3_aa: CASSWNGASIPYEQYF
cdr3_nt: TGTGCCAGCAGCTGGAACGGGGCCTCTATTCCCTACGAGCAGTACTTC

clone_size: -
v_call: TRBV18
d_call: -
j_call: TRBJ1-2
cdr3_aa: CASSAAGTVDYGYTF
cdr3_nt: TGTGCCAGCTCAGCGGCCGGGACCGTGGACTATGGCTACACCTTC

clone_size: -
v_call: TRBV28
d_call: TRBD2
j_call: TRBJ2-1
cdr3_aa: CATTPGLARAMGGEQFF
cdr3_nt: TGTGCCACCACACCGGGACTAGCGCGAGCCATGGGTGGCGAGCAGTTCTTC

clone_size: -
v_call: TRBV2
d_call: TRBD1
j_call: TRBJ1-5
cdr3_aa: CASSEEETGDFQPQHF
cdr3_nt: TGTGCCAGCAGTGAAGAAGAGACAGGGGACTTTCAGCCCCAGCATTTT

clone_size: -
v_call: TRBV15
d_call: -
j_call: TRBJ2-7
cdr3_aa: CATSSMGLANSYEQYF
cdr3_nt: TGTGCCACCAGCTCCATGGGGCTAGCGAACTCCTACGAGCAGTACTTC

clone_size: -
v_call: TRBV28
d_call: TRBD2
j_call: TRBJ2-1
cdr3_aa: CASSSRLAGRTYNEQFF
cdr3_nt: TGTGCCAGCAGTTCCCGACTAGCGGGAAGGACCTACAATGAGCAGTTCTTC

clone_size: -
v_call: TRBV10-3
d_call: -
j_call: TRBJ1-5
cdr3_aa: CAISDGIVARGQPQHF
cdr3_nt: TGTGCCATCAGTGACGGTATCGTGGCGCGGGGACAGCCCCAGCATTTT

clone_size: -
v_call: TRBV5-8
d_call: -
j_call: TRBJ2-3
cdr3_aa: CASSFSGSEGTQYF
cdr3_nt: TGTGCCAGCAGCTTTTCGGGGTCCGAGGGTACGCAGTATTTT

clone_size: -
v_call: TRBV9
d_call: TRBD2
j_call: TRBJ2-5
cdr3_aa: CASSVEGLLRETQYF
cdr3_nt: TGTGCCAGCAGCGTAGAGGGACTACTGAGAGAGACCCAGTACTTC

clone_size: -
v_call: TRBV28
d_call: -
j_call: TRBJ2-2
cdr3_aa: CASSGLQLTGELFF
cdr3_nt: TGTGCCAGCAGCGGACTACAATTGACCGGGGAGCTGTTTTTT

clone_size: -
v_call: TRBV5-4
d_call: -
j_call: TRBJ1-1
cdr3_aa: CASSFFGDLEAFF
cdr3_nt: TGTGCCAGCAGCTTCTTCGGAGATCTTGAAGCTTTCTTT

clone_size: -
v_call: TRBV28
d_call: TRBD1
j_call: TRBJ1-5
cdr3_aa: CASSPGQGSNQPQHF
cdr3_nt: TGTGCCAGCAGCCCCGGACAGGGCAGCAATCAGCCCCAGCATTTT

clone_size: -
v_call: TRBV4-3
d_call: TRBD1
j_call: TRBJ2-1
cdr3_aa: CASSQDGGTGGYNEQFF
cdr3_nt: TGCGCCAGCAGCCAAGATGGCGGGACAGGGGGGTACAATGAGCAGTTCTTC

clone_size: -
v_call: TRBV28
d_call: -
j_call: TRBJ2-1
cdr3_aa: CASSSLGEQFF
cdr3_nt: TGTGCCAGCAGCTCGCTCGGTGAGCAGTTCTTC

clone_size: -
v_call: TRBV7-6
d_call: TRBD2
j_call: TRBJ2-2
cdr3_aa: CASSLELAGGNTGELFF
cdr3_nt: TGTGCCAGCAGCTTAGAACTAGCGGGAGGTAACACCGGGGAGCTGTTTTTT

clone_size: -
v_call: TRBV5-8
d_call: -
j_call: TRBJ2-5
cdr3_aa: CASSSSDGKRETQYF
cdr3_nt: TGTGCCAGCAGCTCATCGGACGGGAAAAGGGAGACCCAGTACTTC

clone_size: -
v_call: TRBV5-1
d_call: TRBD1
j_call: TRBJ1-4
cdr3_aa: CASSSRDRGEGTTNEKLFF
cdr3_nt: TGCGCCAGCAGCTCCCGGGACAGGGGAGAGGGAACAACTAATGAAAAACTGTTTTTT

clone_size: -
v_call: TRBV5-1
d_call: TRBD1
j_call: TRBJ1-1
cdr3_aa: CASSLEGTASPKGYTEAFF
cdr3_nt: TGCGCCAGCAGCTTGGAGGGGACAGCTTCGCCAAAAGGGTACACTGAAGCTTTCTTT

clone_size: -
v_call: TRBV6-1
d_call: -
j_call: TRBJ2-7
cdr3_aa: CASSGDGSTHEQYF
cdr3_nt: TGTGCCAGCAGTGGGGACGGGAGTACCCACGAGCAGTACTTC

clone_size: -
v_call: TRBV6-6
d_call: TRBD2
j_call: TRBJ2-1
cdr3_aa: CASSYLAGGNNEQFF
cdr3_nt: TGTGCCAGCAGTTACTTGGCGGGGGGGAACAATGAGCAGTTCTTC

clone_size: -
v_call: TRBV7-3
d_call: TRBD2
j_call: TRBJ2-3
cdr3_aa: CASSLLAGGTDTQYF
cdr3_nt: TGTGCCAGCAGCCTGCTAGCGGGAGGCACAGATACGCAGTATTTT

clone_size: -
v_call: TRBV7-9
d_call: TRBD2
j_call: TRBJ2-3
cdr3_aa: CASSLVGLAESTDTQYF
cdr3_nt: TGTGCCAGCAGCTTAGTAGGACTAGCGGAAAGCACAGATACGCAGTATTTT

clone_size: -
v_call: TRBV10-3
d_call: TRBD2
j_call: TRBJ2-6
cdr3_aa: CAISESRQPPKVAGGPTANVLTF
cdr3_nt: TGTGCCATCAGTGAGTCCCGCCAACCCCCTAAAGTAGCGGGAGGGCCTACTGCCAACGTCCTGACTTTC

clone_size: -
v_call: TRBV6-5
d_call: -
j_call: TRBJ2-7
cdr3_aa: CASSWGETNYEQYF
cdr3_nt: TGTGCCAGCAGTTGGGGGGAGACAAACTACGAGCAGTACTTC

clone_size: -
v_call: TRBV7-9
d_call: TRBD2
j_call: TRBJ2-7
cdr3_aa: CASSPPTGLAGGPYEQYF
cdr3_nt: TGTGCCAGCAGCCCCCCCACAGGACTAGCGGGAGGGCCCTACGAGCAGTACTTC